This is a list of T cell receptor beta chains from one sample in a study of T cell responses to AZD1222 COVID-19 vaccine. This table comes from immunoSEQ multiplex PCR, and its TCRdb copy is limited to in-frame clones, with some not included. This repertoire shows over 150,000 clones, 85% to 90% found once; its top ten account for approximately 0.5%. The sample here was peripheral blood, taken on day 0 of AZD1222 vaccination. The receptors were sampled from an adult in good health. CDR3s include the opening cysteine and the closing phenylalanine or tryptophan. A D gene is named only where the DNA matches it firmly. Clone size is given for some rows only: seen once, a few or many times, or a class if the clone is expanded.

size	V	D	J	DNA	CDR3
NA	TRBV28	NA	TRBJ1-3	TGTGCCAGCAGAGAACCGGGAGGAAACACCATATATTTT	CASREPGGNTIYF
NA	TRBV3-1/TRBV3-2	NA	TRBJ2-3	TGTGCCAGCAGCCTATCTGGCTCGGGAGATACGCAGTATTTT	CASSLSGSGDTQYF
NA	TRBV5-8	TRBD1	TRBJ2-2	TGTGCCAGCAGCTTGGTCGGGACAGGGGCTTACGGGGAGCTGTTTTTT	CASSLVGTGAYGELFF
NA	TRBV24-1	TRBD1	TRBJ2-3	TGTGCCACCAGTGCTCCCGGGACAGCTAGCACAGATACGCAGTATTTT	CATSAPGTASTDTQYF
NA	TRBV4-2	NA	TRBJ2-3	TGTGCCAGCAGCCAAGTTGGACAGTCCCAGGAGGATACGCAGTATTTT	CASSQVGQSQEDTQYF
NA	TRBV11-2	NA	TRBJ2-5	TGTGCCAGCAGTCCTAGGACGCGACAAGAGACCCAGTACTTC	CASSPRTRQETQYF
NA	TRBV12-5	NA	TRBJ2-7	TGTGCTAGTGGTTTGGCCAGCAAGACCGGGGTCTACGAGCAGTACTTC	CASGLASKTGVYEQYF
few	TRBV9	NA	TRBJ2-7	TGTGCCAGCAGCGTAGAACAGGGATTTAGCGAGCAGTACTTC	CASSVEQGFSEQYF
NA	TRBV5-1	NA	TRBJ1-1	TGCGCCAGCGGGGTAGGGAACACTGAAGCTTTCTTT	CASGVGNTEAFF
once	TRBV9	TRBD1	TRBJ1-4	TGTGCCAGCAGCCGGACCGGGACAGAAAATGAAAAACTGTTTTTT	CASSRTGTENEKLFF
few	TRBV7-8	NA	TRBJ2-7	TGTGCCAGCAGCTTAGGGGCTTACGAGCAGTACTTC	CASSLGAYEQYF
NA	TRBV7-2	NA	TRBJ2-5	TGTGCCAGCAGTTCCGGGACCGCTGGGGCCCAGTACTTC	CASSSGTAGAQYF
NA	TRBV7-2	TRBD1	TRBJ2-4	TGTGCCAGCAGCTTACCCGGGACAGGGGTGATAAACATTCAGTACTTC	CASSLPGTGVINIQYF
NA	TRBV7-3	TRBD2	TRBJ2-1	TGTGCCAGCAGCTCACCGGGACTAGCGGGGGAGCAGTTCTTC	CASSSPGLAGEQFF
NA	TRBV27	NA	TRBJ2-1	TGTGCCAGCAGTTTACGGGGCTCCTACAATGAGCAGTTCTTC	CASSLRGSYNEQFF
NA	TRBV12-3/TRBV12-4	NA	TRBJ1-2	TGTGCCAGCAGTTTATCCGGGGACGGCTACACCTTC	CASSLSGDGYTF
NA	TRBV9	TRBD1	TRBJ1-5	TGTGCCAGCAGCGGAAGGCACAGGGGACGCAATCAGCCCCAGCATTTT	CASSGRHRGRNQPQHF
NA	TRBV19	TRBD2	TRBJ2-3	TGTGCCAGCCGCCTTGGGACTAGGGGGAGAAGGGATACGCAGTATTTT	CASRLGTRGRRDTQYF
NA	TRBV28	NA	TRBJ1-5	TGTGCCAGCAGGATCTACAGGACCAATCAGCCCCAGCATTTT	CASRIYRTNQPQHF
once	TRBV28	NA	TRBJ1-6	TGTGCCAGCACCAGGCCCCAGACACCCCTCCACTTT	CASTRPQTPLHF
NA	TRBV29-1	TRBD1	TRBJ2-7	TGCAGCGTTGAAGATCGAGGACAGGGGATTTACGAGCAGTACTTC	CSVEDRGQGIYEQYF
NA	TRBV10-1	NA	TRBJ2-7	TGCGCCAGCAGTGAGTCTCGGAACGAGCAGTACTTC	CASSESRNEQYF
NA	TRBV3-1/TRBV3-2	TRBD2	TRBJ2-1	TGTGCCAGCAGCTTGCCACCGGGACTAGCCGCAAACAATGAGCAGTTCTTC	CASSLPPGLAANNEQFF
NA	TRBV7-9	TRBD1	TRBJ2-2	TGTGCCAGCAGCTTGGACAGGACGAACACCGGGGAGCTGTTTTTT	CASSLDRTNTGELFF
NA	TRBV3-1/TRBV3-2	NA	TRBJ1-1	TGTGCCAGCAGCCAAGTTTCGGGGATGAACACTGAAGCTTTCTTT	CASSQVSGMNTEAFF
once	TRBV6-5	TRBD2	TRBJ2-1	TGTGCCAGCAGTTCCCGCGGGGGACCCTCCTACAATGAGCAGTTCTTC	CASSSRGGPSYNEQFF
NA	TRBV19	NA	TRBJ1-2	TGTGCCAGTAACGACGGATACTATGGCTACACCTTC	CASNDGYYGYTF
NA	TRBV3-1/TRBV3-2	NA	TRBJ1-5	TGTGCCAGCAGCCAAGTTTACGACCTACATCAGCCCCAGCATTTT	CASSQVYDLHQPQHF
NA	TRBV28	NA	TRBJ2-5	TGTGCCAGCAGTTTACTAGTTGAGACCCAGTACTTC	CASSLLVETQYF